Here is one T cell receptor (beta chain) with its context. This clonotype was recorded many times. The clone's antigen remains unknown. No clone much larger than this one lies a single base away; base qualities are absent. The patients picked for sequencing were ones in whom flow cytometry had shown an expansion of CD8+CD57+ cells. Severe acquired aplastic anemia was diagnosed in all patients according to International Study of Aplastic Anemia and Agranulocytosis and Camitta criteria. At the time blood was sampled, none of the patients had received any therapy. The study deep-sequenced TCR repertoires of sorted CD4+ and CD8+ blood T cells from severe aplastic anemia patients and healthy subjects. Patients were enrolled under clinicaltrials.gov protocols 00001620, 01623167, 00001397, 00071045, 00081523 and 00961064 in the USA. Ficoll-Paque density gradient centrifugation was used to isolate peripheral blood mononuclear cells. Before DNA extraction, CD4+ and CD8+ T cells were sorted with FACS or magnetic beads.

There are 13 amino acids in the CDR3, from cysteine to phenylalanine inclusive. CDR3 DNA only is kept here, 39 bases in frame from base 1. V drops 6 bases and J drops 8 bases, leaving 19 bases in between. Based on the germline V gene (reference sequence), the CDR1 and CDR2 sequences are DFQATT and SNEGSKA. This sample is part of a study of CD8+CD57+ T cells in acquired aplastic anemia (dated by TCRdb to between 2017 and 2018). Regarding the complete study: DNA extracted from sorted CD4+ and CD8+ cells had a mean of approximately 3.5 ug, with a range of 0.2 to 27.4 ug. CD8+CD57+ expansion was defined as frequency above the mean frequency observed in healthy subjects. Study-level results and caveats: Between patients and healthy controls, no significant difference in CD8+ Simpson's diversity was found (P=0.060). Roughly 29 CD8+ CDR3 sequences were shared between patients and controls but appeared highly expressed in patients and within their immunodominant clones.

Profiling of TCR beta VDJ combinations and CDR3 sequences used genomic DNA as the template. TCR repertoire sequencing was run on an Illumina HiSeq 2000. Per the source publication's procedure: Repertoires were assessed using TRBV/TRBJ rearrangement plots, CDR3 size and DJ length profiles, and Simpson's diversity index. The most abundant DNA sequence in the deep sequencing data was defined as the immunodominant clone. CDR3 amino acid sequences were screened for sharing across subjects and compared with published repertoires and the VDJdb database. The public sequencing data were trimmed at Q25 with fastp and processed into clonotypes with MiXCR by TCRdb, which kept only in-frame beta chains. Under each unique CDR3 protein, matching rows form one entry showing the most common genes and DNA. In this record, the V and J calls reflect TCRdb's handling and not the investigators' own analysis. The sample profile shows some 200,000 distinct CDR3 sequences; over 40% of them were found once. The top ten clones comprise around 2% of the sample.

This clonotype was obtained from a human donor with aplastic anemia. The chain uses TRBV20-1 and TRBJ1-2; the D gene is not confidently resolved. Sequenced sample: sorted CD4+, CD8+, or CD8+CD57+ T cells (not recorded which) from PBMCs. The sequenced DNA is TGCAGTGCAAAGAGGTCGTCGTCGGTGGGCTACACCTTC. This codes for CSAKRSSSVGYTF.